This TCR beta chain was identified during a study of early T cells in non-severe SARS-CoV-2 infection. Across the whole study: Sequencing was performed on bulk RNA from unsorted whole blood, leaving chains unpaired. General observations from the study: Database matching using VDJdb favored anti-spike CD8 responses, with private and CD4 specificities left missing.

V was shortened by 0 bases and J by 6 bases, with 12 bases between the two germline ends. CDR1 is SGHAT, CDR2 FQNNGV, per germline. The length of the CDR3 is 14 residues. The library protocol tagged individual cDNA molecules with unique molecular identifiers. Via MiXCR, TCRdb re-called the 5' RACE reads, giving one row per CDR3 protein. The sample holds approximately 81,000 distinct CDR3 sequences, around an eighth seen once. Comment on this clonotype: Its antigen is undetermined.

The clonotype originates from an adult who was a healthcare worker with PCR-confirmed SARS-CoV-2 infection or an uninfected control (not recorded which). The gene calls are TRBV11-2 and TRBJ2-7, with D possibly being TRBD2 (6 bases). The sequencing input was whole blood. The CDR3 loop reads CASSLDWRRGEQYF. In DNA form, the CDR3 reads TGTGCCAGCAGCTTAGATTGGAGGCGGGGCGAGCAGTACTTC.